This T cell receptor beta chain is drawn from a study of blood T cell repertoires in COVID-19. Overall study context: Acute and convalescent COVID-19 specimens originated in the United States, Italy and Spain. PBMCs, B-cell-depleted T cells, or T cells were the source of the cDNA or gDNA that made up the material.

In the authors' workflow: Reference gene primer amplification yielded estimated nucleated cell counts. TCRdb's table, derived via immunoSEQ multiplex PCR, lists solely in-frame clones and lacks some. The V and J calls and clone size are taken from that table; D and trimming were inferred from the DNA. The sample includes 120,000 or so clones, 70% to 80% of them seen just once. CDR1 and CDR2 (germline): KGHSH, LQKENI. This CDR3 comprises 14 residues. Trimming cost V 6 bases and J 8 bases; bases outside gene matches: 12. Sequencing was done on a sample of peripheral blood. V and J are TRBV18 and TRBJ1-2; 7 bases fit TRBD1. The receptor was isolated from a man in his forties or fifties with active or convalescent COVID-19. The DNA for the CDR3 is TGTGCCAGCTCCACCACGGGACAGACCTACGGCTACACCTTC. Its translation: CASSTTGQTYGYTF.